This entry lists 17 T cell receptor beta chains sequenced from one sample in a study of T cell repertoires in cytomegalovirus infection. These TCRs are of unknown antigen specificity. TCRdb itself ran the reads through MiXCR, one entry per CDR3 protein. The profile shows over 100,000 distinct CDR3 sequences, about 9.4% of them singletons. The sample taken for sequencing was PBMCs, sequenced either directly or after in vitro stimulation (not recorded which). The receptors were sampled from a human donor in good health (CMV status not recorded). Some clones in this sample may be carry-over from other donors' samples.

At least ten counts were recorded for this clonotype. The V call is TRBV4-1, the J call TRBJ2-1, with 7 bases that match TRBD2. V trimming: 6 bases; J trimming: 5 bases; junction bases outside the gene matches: 10. This CDR3 is built from 15 residues. CDR1 and CDR2 (germline): MGHRA, YSYEKL. The CDR3 region has the DNA TGCGCCAGCAGAGTCCCCGGGACTACCAACAATGAGCAGTTCTTC. Its translation is CASRVPGTTNNEQFF.

The V and J genes are TRBV20-1 and TRBJ1-1; D remains ambiguous. The V end lost 8 bases, the J end lost 4 bases, and 17 bases lay between the germline ends. The CDR3 has 13 amino acids. CDR1 DFQATT and CDR2 SNEGSKA come from the germline V gene (reference sequence). The CDR3 sequence: CSQFGKSGTEAFF. In DNA, the CDR3 is TGCAGTCAATTCGGGAAATCGGGCACTGAAGCTTTCTTT.

This CDR3 reads CASSLPGQGNYGYTF. For the CDR3, the DNA is TGTGCCAGCAGCTTACCGGGACAGGGAAACTATGGCTACACCTTC. The gene calls are TRBV7-2 and TRBJ1-2, with 9 positions matching TRBD1. The CDR3 has 15 amino acids. The germline V gene encodes CDR1 SGHTA and CDR2 FQGNSA. The J segment lost 2 bases and the V segment lost 2 bases, leaving 3 bases of the junction unmatched.

This clonotype was seen ten or more times. The rearrangement joins TRBV9 to TRBJ2-4, with 7 nucleotides matching TRBD2. V gave up 3 bases and J gave up 2 bases; unmatched junction bases: 5. The CDR3 runs 15 residues. The V gene's germline CDR1 is SGDLS and CDR2 YYNGEE. CDR3 nucleotide sequence: TGTGCCAGCAGCGCGGGAGGTCTGACCAAAAACATTCAGTACTTC. It is translated as CASSAGGLTKNIQYF.

This clonotype was picked up many times. The rearrangement links TRBV7-8 to TRBJ2-1; either TRBD1 or TRBD2 may fit D (5 bases each). V was trimmed by 2 bases and J by 4 bases, leaving 18 bases between them. The germline CDR1 and CDR2 sequences are SGHVS and FQNEAQ. The CDR3 runs 17 residues. The CDR3 sequence is CASSLLARGLGYNEQFF. CDR3 coding DNA: TGTGCCAGCAGCTTACTCGCCCGGGGCCTGGGATACAATGAGCAGTTCTTC.

This clonotype occurred a few times. The rearrangement uses TRBV12-3 or TRBV12-4 and TRBJ1-1; D gene ambiguous. CDR3 size: 13 residues. V was trimmed by 3 bases and J by 3 bases, leaving 8 bases between them. The CDR3 DNA sequence: TGTGCCAGCAGTTTGGAGATTTACACTGAAGCTTTCTTT. This codes for CASSLEIYTEAFF.

The chain joins TRBV7-4 to TRBJ2-7; 9 bases are a match to TRBD1. J lost 12 bases, V lost 5 bases, and 5 bases had no gene match. The CDR3 sequence is 11 residues long. Germline V gives CDR1 SGHVT, CDR2 SQSDAQ. The CDR3 is CASSRQGDRYF. DNA of the CDR3: TGTGCCAGCAGCCGACAGGGGGACCGGTACTTC.

This clonotype was recorded at least ten times. The chain carries TRBV7-2 and TRBJ2-7; 7 nucleotides match TRBD1. Germline V gene data show CDR1 as SGHTA and CDR2 as FQGNSA. The CDR3 spans 15 residues. J gave up 1 base and V 5 bases, and 8 bases lay outside the gene matches. This CDR3 is CASSPRQGLSYEQYF. CDR3 sequence (DNA): TGTGCCAGCAGCCCACGACAGGGATTATCCTACGAGCAGTACTTC.

This clonotype showed up many times. V and J are TRBV7-2 and TRBJ2-5; possible D gene TRBD2, 7 bases. V was trimmed by 1 base and J by 5 bases, leaving 11 bases between them. Germline CDR1 reads SGHTA; CDR2 reads FQGNSA. The CDR3 length is 14 residues. CDR3 loop: CASSLGGGRETQYF. The DNA for the CDR3 is TGTGCCAGCAGCTTAGGCGGGGGCCGGGAGACCCAGTACTTC.

This clonotype came up a few times. V and J are TRBV7-2 and TRBJ2-3, with TRBD2 matching 14 bases. Trimming removed 5 bases from V and 15 bases from J; junction bases left unmatched: 7. CDR3 size: 13 residues. Per germline, CDR1 SGHTA and CDR2 FQGNSA. As DNA, the CDR3 is TGTGCCAGCAGCCCCGGGACTAGCGGGAGCCCCTATTTT. Translated, it gives CASSPGTSGSPYF. Full variable domain (remainder filled in from reference TRBV7-2 and TRBJ2-3): GAGVSQSPSNKVTEKGKDVELRCDPISGHTALYWYRQSLGQGLEFLIYFQGNSAPDKSGLPSDRFSAERTGGSVSTLTIQRTQQEDSAVYLCASSPGTSGSPYFGPGTRLTVL.

This clonotype has more than one count but fewer than ten. This rearrangement joins TRBV10-3 to TRBJ2-5; the D gene could be TRBD1 or TRBD2 (5 bases each). The germline CDR1 and CDR2 sequences are ENHRY and SYGVKD. The CDR3 is 15 amino acids. V was shortened by 6 bases and J by 0 bases, with 14 bases between the two germline ends. The CDR3 nucleotides are TGTGCCATCAGGGCTGACGGGACGTACCAAGAGACCCAGTACTTC. Amino acids: CAIRADGTYQETQYF.

This clonotype came up many times. This sequence joins TRBV10-1 and TRBJ2-7, with 7 nucleotides matching TRBD2. The ends lost 6 bases at V and 3 bases at J; junction bases unmatched: 11. The CDR3 runs to 15 residues. Germline loops: CDR1 WNHNN, CDR2 SYGVQD (reference sequence). The DNA of the CDR3 is TGCGCCAGCAGAGGGACGGATCGGGGGGTCTACGAGCAGTACGTC. As protein: CASRGTDRGVYEQYV.

Many counts were recorded for this clonotype. The gene calls are TRBV19 and TRBJ1-5; D is possibly TRBD1 (5 bases). CDR3 length: 14 amino acids. Trimming cost V 7 bases and J 0 bases, with 10 bases left between them. In germline, CDR1 is LNHDA, CDR2 SQIVND (reference sequence). CDR3: CASTGTGSNQPQHF. The CDR3 DNA reads TGTGCCAGTACCGGGACTGGTAGCAATCAGCCCCAGCATTTT.

V gene TRBV18 combines with J gene TRBJ1-4; 8 bases agree with TRBD1. This CDR3 has 15 residues. J gave up 8 bases and V 6 bases, and 11 bases lay outside the gene matches. Per germline, CDR1 KGHSH and CDR2 LQKENI. CDR3 loop: CASSLRTGKDEKLFF. DNA for the CDR3: TGTGCCAGCTCCCTAAGGACAGGGAAGGACGAAAAACTGTTTTTT.

In its sample, this clonotype was seen many times. V usage is TRBV7-2 and J usage is TRBJ1-5; possibly TRBD1 for D (5 bases). V gave up 3 bases and J gave up 0 bases, with 6 bases separating them. Germline assignment: CDR1 SGHTA and CDR2 FQGNSA. CDR3 length equals 14 residues. CDR3 nucleotides: TGTGCCAGCAGCTTCCAGGGTAGCAATCAGCCCCAGCATTTT. It is translated as CASSFQGSNQPQHF.

This clonotype was counted at least ten times. V is TRBV28 and J is TRBJ2-5; D might be TRBD1 (6 bases). Germline V lookup: CDR1 MDHEN, CDR2 SYDVKM. CDR3 size: 15 residues. Trimming stripped 3 bases from V and 1 base from J, with 12 bases between. The CDR3 sequence: CASSLWARGQETQYF. DNA of the CDR3: TGTGCCAGCAGTTTGTGGGCCAGGGGCCAAGAGACCCAGTACTTC.

This clonotype has a handful of counts. This chain uses TRBV28 with TRBJ2-3; 10 bases agree with TRBD2. The CDR3 covers 18 residues. CDR1 is MDHEN, CDR2 SYDVKM, per germline. J lost 2 bases, V lost 1 base, and 9 bases had no gene match. CDR3 coding DNA: TGTGCCAGCAGTTTATCAGGGCTAGCGGGAGACCACACAGATACGCAGTATTTT. Translated, it gives CASSLSGLAGDHTDTQYF. The entire variable domain, with the rest obtained from reference TRBV28 and TRBJ2-3, is as follows: DVKVTQSSRYLVKRTGEKVFLECVQDMDHENMFWYRQDPGLGLRLIYFSYDVKMKEKGDIPEGYSVSREKKERFSLILESASTNQTSMYLCASSLSGLAGDHTDTQYFGPGTRLTVL.